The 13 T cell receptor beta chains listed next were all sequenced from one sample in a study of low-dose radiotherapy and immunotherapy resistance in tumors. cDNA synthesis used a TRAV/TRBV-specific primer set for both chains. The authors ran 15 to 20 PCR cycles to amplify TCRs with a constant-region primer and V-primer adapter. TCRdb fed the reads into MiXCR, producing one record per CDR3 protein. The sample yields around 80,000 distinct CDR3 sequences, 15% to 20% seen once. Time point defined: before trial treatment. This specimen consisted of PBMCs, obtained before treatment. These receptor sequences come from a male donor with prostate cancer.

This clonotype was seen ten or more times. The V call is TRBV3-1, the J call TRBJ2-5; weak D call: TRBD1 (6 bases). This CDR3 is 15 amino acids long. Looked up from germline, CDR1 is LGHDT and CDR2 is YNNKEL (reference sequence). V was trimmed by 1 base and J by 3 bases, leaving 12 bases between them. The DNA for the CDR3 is TGTGCCAGCAGCCAAGCGGGACAAACAAAAGAGACCCAGTACTTC. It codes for CASSQAGQTKETQYF.

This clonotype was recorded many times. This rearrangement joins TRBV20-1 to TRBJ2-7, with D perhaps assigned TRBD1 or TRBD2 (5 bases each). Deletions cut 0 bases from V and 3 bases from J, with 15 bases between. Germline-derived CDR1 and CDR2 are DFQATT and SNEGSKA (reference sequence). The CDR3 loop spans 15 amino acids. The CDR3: CSARDGAGRGYEQYF. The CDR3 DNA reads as TGCAGTGCTAGAGACGGGGCAGGGAGAGGCTACGAGCAGTACTTC.

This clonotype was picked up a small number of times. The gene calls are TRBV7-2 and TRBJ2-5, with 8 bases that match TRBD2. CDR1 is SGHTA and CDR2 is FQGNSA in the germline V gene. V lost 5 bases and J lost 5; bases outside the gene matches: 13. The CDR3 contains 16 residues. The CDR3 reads CASSAGTRSSSETQYF. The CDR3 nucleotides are TGTGCCAGCAGCGCCGGGACTAGGTCCTCATCTGAGACCCAGTACTTC.

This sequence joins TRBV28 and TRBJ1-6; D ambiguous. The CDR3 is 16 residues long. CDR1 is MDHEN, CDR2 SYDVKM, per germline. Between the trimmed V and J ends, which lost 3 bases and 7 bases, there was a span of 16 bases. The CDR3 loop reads CASSFSGTVGNSPLHF. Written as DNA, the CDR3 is TGTGCCAGCAGTTTTTCGGGCACAGTAGGGAATTCACCCCTCCACTTT.

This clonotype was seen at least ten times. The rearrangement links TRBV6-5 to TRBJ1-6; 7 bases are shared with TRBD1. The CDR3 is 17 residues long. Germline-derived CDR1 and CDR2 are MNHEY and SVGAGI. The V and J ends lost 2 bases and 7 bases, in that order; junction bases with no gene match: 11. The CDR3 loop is CASSYAVRARGNSPLHF. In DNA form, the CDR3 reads TGTGCCAGCAGTTACGCGGTTAGGGCCAGGGGGAATTCACCCCTCCACTTT.

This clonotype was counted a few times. The CDR3 spells CASSYSTDTQYF. Here the CDR3 DNA reads TGTGCCAGCAGCTACAGCACAGATACGCAGTATTTT. This chain connects TRBV2 to TRBJ2-3; no definite D call. CDR3 length equals 12 residues. Between the trimmed V and J ends, which lost 6 bases and 0 bases, there was a span of 4 bases. Germline V CDR1 and CDR2: SNHLY, FYNNEI.

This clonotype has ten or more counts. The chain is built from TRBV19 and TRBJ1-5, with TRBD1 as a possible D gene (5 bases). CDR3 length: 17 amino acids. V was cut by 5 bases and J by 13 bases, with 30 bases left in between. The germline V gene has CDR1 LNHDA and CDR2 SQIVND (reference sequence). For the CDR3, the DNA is TGTGCCAGTAGTCCCTTGGGGCATAGGCCAGATCTTGGGAAGCAGCATTTT. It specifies CASSPLGHRPDLGKQHF. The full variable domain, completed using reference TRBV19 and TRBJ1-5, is DGGITQSPKYLFRKEGQNVTLSCEQNLNHDAMYWYRQDPGQGLRLIYYSQIVNDFQKGDIAEGYSVSREKKESFPLTVTSAQKNPTAFYLCASSPLGHRPDLGKQHFGDGTRLSIL.

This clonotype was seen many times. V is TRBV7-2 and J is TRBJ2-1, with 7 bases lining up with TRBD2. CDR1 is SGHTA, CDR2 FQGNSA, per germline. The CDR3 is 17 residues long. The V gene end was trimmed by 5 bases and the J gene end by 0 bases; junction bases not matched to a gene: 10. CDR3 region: CASSLDGGGVSYNEQFF. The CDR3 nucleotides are TGTGCCAGCAGCCTAGACGGCGGGGGAGTCTCCTACAATGAGCAGTTCTTC.

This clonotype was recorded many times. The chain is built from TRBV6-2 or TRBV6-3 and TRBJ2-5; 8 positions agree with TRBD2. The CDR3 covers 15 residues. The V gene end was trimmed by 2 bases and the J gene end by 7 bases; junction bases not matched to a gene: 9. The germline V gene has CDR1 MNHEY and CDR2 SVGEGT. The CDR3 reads CASSYVVTSEGTQYF. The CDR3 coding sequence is TGTGCCAGCAGTTACGTGGTGACTAGCGAAGGGACCCAGTACTTC.

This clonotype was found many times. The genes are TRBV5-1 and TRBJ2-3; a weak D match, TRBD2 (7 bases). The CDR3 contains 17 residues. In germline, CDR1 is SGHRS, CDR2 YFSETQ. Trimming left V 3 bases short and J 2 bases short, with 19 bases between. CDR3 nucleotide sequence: TGCGCCAGCAGCTCCCTAAGGGGGGGAGTTTTCACAGATACGCAGTATTTT. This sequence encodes CASSSLRGGVFTDTQYF.

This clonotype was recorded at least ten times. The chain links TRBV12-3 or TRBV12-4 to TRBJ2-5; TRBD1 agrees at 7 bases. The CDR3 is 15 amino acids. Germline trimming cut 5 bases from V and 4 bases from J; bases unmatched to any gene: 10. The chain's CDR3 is CASSETERGRETQYF. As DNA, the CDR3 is TGTGCCAGCAGTGAGACGGAAAGGGGGCGAGAGACCCAGTACTTC.

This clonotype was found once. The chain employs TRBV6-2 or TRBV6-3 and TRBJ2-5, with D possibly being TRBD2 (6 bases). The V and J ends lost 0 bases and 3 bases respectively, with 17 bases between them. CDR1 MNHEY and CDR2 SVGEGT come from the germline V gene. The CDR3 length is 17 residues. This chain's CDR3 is CASSYSTGTGRKETQYF. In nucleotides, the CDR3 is TGTGCCAGCAGTTACTCGACCGGGACTGGGAGGAAAGAGACCCAGTACTTC.

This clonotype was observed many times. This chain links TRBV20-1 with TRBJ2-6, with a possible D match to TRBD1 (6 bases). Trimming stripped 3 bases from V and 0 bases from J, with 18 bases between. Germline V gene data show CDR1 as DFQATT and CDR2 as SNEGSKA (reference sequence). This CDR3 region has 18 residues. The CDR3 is CSARAARTVSSGANVLTF. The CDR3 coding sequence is TGCAGTGCTAGGGCGGCACGGACAGTTAGCTCTGGGGCCAACGTCCTGACTTTC.